Listed below are T cell receptor beta chains from one sample, sequenced in a study of T-cell reconstitution after alpha-beta-depleted transplantation in children. TCRdb re-called the PCR reads with MiXCR, one entry per CDR3 protein. The table records roughly 400,000 distinct CDR3 sequences, over 40% of them present only once. Source: PBMCs, taken before TCRalphabeta/CD19-depleted stem cell transplant. Source of these receptors: a girl aged 2-10 years with aplastic anemia, due to receive a stem cell transplant. Both conserved end residues are trimmed from each CDR3.

j_gene	v_gene	CDR3aa
TRBJ2-3	TRBV28	ASSLLTSGSTDTQY
TRBJ2-7	TRBV29-1	SVRQVVEQY
TRBJ2-1	TRBV20-1	SSGRDRYNEQF
TRBJ2-3	TRBV5-5	ASSLGSGKADTQY
TRBJ1-1	TRBV29-1	SVDGAF
TRBJ2-5	TRBV4-3	ASSRGTSGRFQETQY
TRBJ2-5	TRBV7-2	ASSLTSGGAETQY
TRBJ1-5	TRBV27	ASSSFPRGQRNQPQH
TRBJ2-7	TRBV12-3/TRBV12-4	ASSLVGETSGRMNEQY
TRBJ2-1	TRBV29-1	SVEDPLGAGPSYNEQF
TRBJ2-3	TRBV20-1	SASATSKDTQY
TRBJ2-5	TRBV20-1	SARLGQVQETQY
TRBJ2-3	TRBV29-1	SVWTGDDTQY
TRBJ2-1	TRBV4-1	ASRVAGEQF
TRBJ2-1	TRBV6-2/TRBV6-3	ASSYKRVFNEQF
TRBJ2-5	TRBV20-1	SGTRTVGKETQY
TRBJ2-2	TRBV7-2	ASSLARGGNTGELF
TRBJ2-1	TRBV2	ASSDKQGSYNEQF
TRBJ1-1	TRBV7-2	ASSLVNRVNTEAF
TRBJ2-7	TRBV7-2	ASSLGRHHEQY
TRBJ2-7	TRBV5-1	ASSLALDRDINYEQY
TRBJ1-1	TRBV18	ASSPQKSGYGDGTEAF
TRBJ2-7	TRBV20-1	SVALGTSGSGPDEQY
TRBJ1-2	TRBV20-1	SAARRTGYGYT
TRBJ2-1	TRBV18	ASSPREGSDEQF
TRBJ2-7	TRBV28	ASSNRRGGRNEQY
TRBJ2-7	TRBV5-1	ASSPEGDREYEQY
TRBJ2-1	TRBV6-1	ASRNLAGGYNEQF
TRBJ2-3	TRBV18	AYSPETDTQY
TRBJ2-5	TRBV7-8	ASSSFILETQY
TRBJ2-1	TRBV12-3/TRBV12-4	ASSFGLERF
TRBJ2-3	TRBV28	ASSFGLAVDTQY
TRBJ1-2	TRBV7-2	ASRSLGTDSSGYT
TRBJ2-3	TRBV29-1	SVEREGFTDTQY
TRBJ2-3	TRBV20-1	SASTTARTDTQY
TRBJ2-4	TRBV20-1	SAPGQKNIQY
TRBJ2-1	TRBV15	ATSRGREGVYNEQF
TRBJ1-4	TRBV20-1	SARFGADEKLF
TRBJ2-7	TRBV10-2	ATGGYEQY
TRBJ2-5	TRBV15	ATSTIPRGNKTQY
TRBJ2-7	TRBV20-1	SAATGLEIQY
TRBJ1-2	TRBV12-3/TRBV12-4	ASSEGQGAIYYGYT
TRBJ2-3	TRBV11-2	ASSSKGLAGASTDTQY
TRBJ1-2	TRBV7-2	ASSLADPQIYGYT
TRBJ2-5	TRBV29-1	SVEWDIQETQY
TRBJ2-7	TRBV6-2/TRBV6-3	ASSYPLQGRSYEQY
TRBJ2-7	TRBV6-5	ASSYSRPGHGYEQY
TRBJ1-2	TRBV5-6	ASSLGGTGVLGYGYT
TRBJ2-7	TRBV20-1	SAIPGRGNYEQY
TRBJ1-5	TRBV7-6	ASSFYRGRDQPQH
TRBJ2-5	TRBV6-5	ASSYSSGAQY